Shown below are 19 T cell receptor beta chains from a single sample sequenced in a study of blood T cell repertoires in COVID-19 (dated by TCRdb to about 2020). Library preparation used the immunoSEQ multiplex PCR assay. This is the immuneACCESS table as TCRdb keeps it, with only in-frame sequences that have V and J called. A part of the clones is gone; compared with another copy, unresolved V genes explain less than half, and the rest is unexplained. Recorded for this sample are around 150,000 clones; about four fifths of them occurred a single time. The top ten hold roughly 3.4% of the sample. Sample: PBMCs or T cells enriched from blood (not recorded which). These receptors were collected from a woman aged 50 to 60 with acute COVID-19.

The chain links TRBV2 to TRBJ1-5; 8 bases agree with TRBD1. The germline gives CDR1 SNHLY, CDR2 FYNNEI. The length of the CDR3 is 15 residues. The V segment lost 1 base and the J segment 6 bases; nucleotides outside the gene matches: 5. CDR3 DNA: TGTGCCAGCAGTGAAGACACTACAGGGGGTCAGCCCCAGCATTTT. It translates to CASSEDTTGGQPQHF.

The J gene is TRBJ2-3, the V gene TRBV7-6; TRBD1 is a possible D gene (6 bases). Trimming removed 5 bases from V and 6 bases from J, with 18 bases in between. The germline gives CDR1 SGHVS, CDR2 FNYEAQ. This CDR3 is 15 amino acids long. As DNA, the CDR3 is TGTGCCAGCAGCGCGTCGCAGGGGTCGACGGATACGCAGTATTTT. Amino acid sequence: CASSASQGSTDTQYF.

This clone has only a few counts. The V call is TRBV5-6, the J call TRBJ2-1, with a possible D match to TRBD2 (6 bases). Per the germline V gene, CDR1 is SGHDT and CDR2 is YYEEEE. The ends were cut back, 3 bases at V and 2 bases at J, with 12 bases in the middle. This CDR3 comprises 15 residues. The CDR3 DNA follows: TGTGCCAGCAGCTGGGACTCGCGTACCTACAATGAGCAGTTCTTC. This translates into CASSWDSRTYNEQFF.

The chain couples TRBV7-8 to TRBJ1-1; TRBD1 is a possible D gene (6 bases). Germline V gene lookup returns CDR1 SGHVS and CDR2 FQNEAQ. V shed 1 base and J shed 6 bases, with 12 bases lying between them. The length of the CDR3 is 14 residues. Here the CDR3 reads CASSLVQGQAEAFF. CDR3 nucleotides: TGTGCCAGCAGCTTAGTGCAGGGGCAGGCTGAAGCTTTCTTT.

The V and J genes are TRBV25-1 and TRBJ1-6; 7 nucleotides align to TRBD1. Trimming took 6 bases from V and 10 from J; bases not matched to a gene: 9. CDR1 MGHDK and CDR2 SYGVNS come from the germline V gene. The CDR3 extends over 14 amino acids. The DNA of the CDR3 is TGTGCCAGCAGCGACAGGGTTCGGGGATCACCCCTCCACTTT. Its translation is CASSDRVRGSPLHF.

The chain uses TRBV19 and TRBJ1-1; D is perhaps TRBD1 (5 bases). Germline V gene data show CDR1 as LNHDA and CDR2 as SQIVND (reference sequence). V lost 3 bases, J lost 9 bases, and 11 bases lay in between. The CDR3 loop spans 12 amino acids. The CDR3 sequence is CASSISAGQAFF. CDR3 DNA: TGTGCCAGTAGTATCTCGGCAGGGCAAGCTTTCTTT. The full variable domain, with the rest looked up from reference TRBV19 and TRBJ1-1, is DGGITQSPKYLFRKEGQNVTLSCEQNLNHDAMYWYRQDPGQGLRLIYYSQIVNDFQKGDIAEGYSVSREKKESFPLTVTSAQKNPTAFYLCASSISAGQAFFGQGTRLTVV.

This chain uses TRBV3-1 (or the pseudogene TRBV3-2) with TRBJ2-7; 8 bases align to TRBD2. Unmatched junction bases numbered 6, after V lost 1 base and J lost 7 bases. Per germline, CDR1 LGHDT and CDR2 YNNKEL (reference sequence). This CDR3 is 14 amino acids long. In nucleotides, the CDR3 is TGTGCCAGCAGCCAAGGGGGACTAGAGAGGGAGCAGTACTTC. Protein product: CASSQGGLEREQYF.

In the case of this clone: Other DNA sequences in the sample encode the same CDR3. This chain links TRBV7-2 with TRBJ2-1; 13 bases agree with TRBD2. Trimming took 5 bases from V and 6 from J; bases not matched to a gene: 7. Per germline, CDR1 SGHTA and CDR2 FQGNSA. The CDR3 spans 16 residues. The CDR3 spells CASSPPGLAGLNEQFF. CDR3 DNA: TGTGCCAGCAGCCCACCGGGACTAGCGGGACTCAATGAGCAGTTCTTC.

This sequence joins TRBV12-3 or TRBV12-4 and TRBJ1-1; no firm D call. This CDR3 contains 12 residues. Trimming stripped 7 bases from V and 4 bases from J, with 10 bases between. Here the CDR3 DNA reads TGTGCCAGCACCCTCGGGGTCACTGAAGCTTTCTTT. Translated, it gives CASTLGVTEAFF.

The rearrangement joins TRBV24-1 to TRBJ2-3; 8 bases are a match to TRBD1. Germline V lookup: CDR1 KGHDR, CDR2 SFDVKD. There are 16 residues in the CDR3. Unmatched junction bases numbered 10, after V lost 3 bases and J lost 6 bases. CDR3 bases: TGTGCCACCAGTGATCCCGGGACAGGCAACGGGGATACGCAGTATTTT. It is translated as CATSDPGTGNGDTQYF.

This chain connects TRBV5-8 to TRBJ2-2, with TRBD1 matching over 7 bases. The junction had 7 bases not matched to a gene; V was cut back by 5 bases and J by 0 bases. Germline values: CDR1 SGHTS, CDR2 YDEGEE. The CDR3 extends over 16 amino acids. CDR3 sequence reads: CASRRGTASNTGELFF. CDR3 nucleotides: TGTGCCAGCAGGCGAGGGACAGCCTCGAACACCGGGGAGCTGTTTTTT.

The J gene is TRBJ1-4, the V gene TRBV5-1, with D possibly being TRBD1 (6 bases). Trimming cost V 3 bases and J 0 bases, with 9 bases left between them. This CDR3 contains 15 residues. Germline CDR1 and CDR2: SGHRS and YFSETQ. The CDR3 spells CASSSRGSTNEKLFF. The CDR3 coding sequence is TGCGCCAGCAGCTCCAGGGGCTCAACTAATGAAAAACTGTTTTTT.

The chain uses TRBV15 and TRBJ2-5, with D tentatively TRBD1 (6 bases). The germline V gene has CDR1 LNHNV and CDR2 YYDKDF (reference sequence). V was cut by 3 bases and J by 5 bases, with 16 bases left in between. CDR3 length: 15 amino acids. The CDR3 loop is CATSRNQGFEETQYF. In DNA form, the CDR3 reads TGTGCCACCAGCAGGAACCAGGGGTTTGAGGAGACCCAGTACTTC.

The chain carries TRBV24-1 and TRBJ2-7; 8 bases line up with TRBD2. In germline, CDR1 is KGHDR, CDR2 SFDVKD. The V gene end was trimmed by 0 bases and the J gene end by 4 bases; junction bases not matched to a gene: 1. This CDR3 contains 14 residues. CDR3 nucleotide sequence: TGTGCCACCAGTGATTTGACTAGCGGATACGAGCAGTACTTC. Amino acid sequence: CATSDLTSGYEQYF.

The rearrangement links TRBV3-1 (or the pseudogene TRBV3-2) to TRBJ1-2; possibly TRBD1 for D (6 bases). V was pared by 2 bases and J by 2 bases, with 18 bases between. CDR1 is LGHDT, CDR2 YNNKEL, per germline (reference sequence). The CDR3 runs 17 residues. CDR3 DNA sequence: TGTGCCAGCAGCCAATTCTCTTCAGGGGATGAGAACTATGGCTACACCTTC. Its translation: CASSQFSSGDENYGYTF.

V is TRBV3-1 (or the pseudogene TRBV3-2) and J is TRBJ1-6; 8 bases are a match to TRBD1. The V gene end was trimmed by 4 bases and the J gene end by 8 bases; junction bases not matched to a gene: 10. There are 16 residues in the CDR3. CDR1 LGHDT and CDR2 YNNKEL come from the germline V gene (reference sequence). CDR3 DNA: TGTGCCAGCAGCCCACAGGGGCAGGGGGCCCATTCACCCCTCCACTTT. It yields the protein CASSPQGQGAHSPLHF.

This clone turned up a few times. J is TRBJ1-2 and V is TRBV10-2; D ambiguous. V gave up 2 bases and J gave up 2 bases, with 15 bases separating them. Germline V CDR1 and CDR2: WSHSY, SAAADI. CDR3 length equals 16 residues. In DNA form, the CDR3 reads TGCGCCAGCAGTGAGCCCCAGGAATCCTGGAACTATGGCTACACCTTC. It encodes CASSEPQESWNYGYTF.

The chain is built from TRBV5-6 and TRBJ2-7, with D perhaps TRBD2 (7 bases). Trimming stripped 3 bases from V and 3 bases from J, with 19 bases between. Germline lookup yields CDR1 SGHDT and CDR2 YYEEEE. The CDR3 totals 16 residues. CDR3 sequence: CASSSQGRDYNYEQYF. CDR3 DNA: TGTGCCAGCAGCTCCCAGGGGCGGGACTACAACTACGAGCAGTACTTC.

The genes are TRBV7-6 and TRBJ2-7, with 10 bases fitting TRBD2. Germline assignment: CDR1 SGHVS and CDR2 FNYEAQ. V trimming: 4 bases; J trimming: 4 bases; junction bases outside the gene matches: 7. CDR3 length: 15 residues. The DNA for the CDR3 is TGTGCCAGCAGCTCGAGGACTAGCGGAGCATACGAGCAGTACTTC. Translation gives CASSSRTSGAYEQYF.